Following are 30 T cell receptor beta chains from one sample sequenced in a study of blood T cell repertoires in COVID-19. TCRdb's table, derived via immunoSEQ multiplex PCR, lists solely in-frame clones and lacks some. The sample carries around 200,000 clones, more than 65% recorded once. The specimen sequenced was peripheral blood. The receptors originated from a human donor with acute or convalescent COVID-19. The donor label of this sample is uncertain.

The chain couples TRBV7-9 to TRBJ1-2; 7 bases are shared with TRBD1. The CDR3 spans 15 residues. Germline lookup yields CDR1 SEHNR and CDR2 FQNEAQ (reference sequence). V dropped 0 bases and J dropped 2; count of bases not matched to a gene: 3. The CDR3 DNA is TGTGCCAGCAGCTTAGCCACAGGGGCAAACTATGGCTACACCTTC. Residues: CASSLATGANYGYTF.

The J gene is TRBJ2-1, the V gene TRBV19; 12 bases fit TRBD2. J was trimmed by 7 bases and V by 6 bases; bases with no gene match: 7. Germline V gene sequence: CDR1 LNHDA, CDR2 SQIVND (reference sequence). There are 15 residues in the CDR3. The CDR3: CASSRLAGEGNEQFF. The CDR3 region has the DNA TGTGCCAGTAGCCGACTAGCGGGAGAGGGGAATGAGCAGTTCTTC.

The V and J genes are TRBV2 and TRBJ2-1; maybe TRBD2 (5 bases). The ends were cut back, 7 bases at V and 14 bases at J, with 21 bases in the middle. From germline, CDR1 is SNHLY and CDR2 FYNNEI. The CDR3 has 13 amino acids. CDR3: CASTQREFGTEFF. CDR3 DNA: TGTGCCAGCACTCAAAGGGAGTTCGGCACCGAGTTCTTC.

This clone has more than one count but fewer than ten. The V call is TRBV3-1 (or the pseudogene TRBV3-2), the J call TRBJ1-6, with 7 bases lining up with TRBD1. The CDR3 has 14 residues. J lost 7 bases, V lost 3 bases, and 3 bases had no gene match. Germline loops: CDR1 LGHDT, CDR2 YNNKEL (reference sequence). The CDR3 loop is CASSHRDSNSPLHF. The CDR3 DNA sequence: TGTGCCAGCAGCCACAGGGACAGCAATTCACCCCTCCACTTT.

The V gene is TRBV6-6, the J gene TRBJ2-7; D perhaps matches TRBD2 (6 bases). CDR3 length: 15 residues. V lost 2 bases to trimming and J lost 7 bases, with 18 bases between them. CDR1 MNHNY and CDR2 SVGAGI come from the germline V gene (reference sequence). CDR3 nucleotide sequence: TGTGCCAGCAGTTACCCGGGACTGGGGATGCGGGAGCAGTACTTC. It specifies CASSYPGLGMREQYF.

V gene TRBV3-1 (or the pseudogene TRBV3-2) combines with J gene TRBJ2-5; D perhaps matches TRBD2 (5 bases). Germline V lookup: CDR1 LGHDT, CDR2 YNNKEL (reference sequence). Trimming removed 3 bases at V and 5 bases at J, with 10 bases between. This CDR3 is built from 13 residues. The CDR3 DNA sequence: TGTGCCAGCAGCCACGGGGTTGGGGAGACCCAGTACTTC. Translation: CASSHGVGETQYF.

V gene TRBV7-8 combines with J gene TRBJ2-5, with 10 bases that match TRBD2. V trimming: 1 base; J trimming: 5 bases; junction bases outside the gene matches: 10. This CDR3 has 17 residues. Germline V lookup: CDR1 SGHVS, CDR2 FQNEAQ. DNA of the CDR3: TGTGCCAGCAGCTTAGATAGGATTACTAGCGGGGTCGAGACCCAGTACTTC. The encoded protein is CASSLDRITSGVETQYF.

The V gene is TRBV9, the J gene TRBJ1-1; TRBD1 agrees at 9 bases. V was pared by 6 bases and J by 2 bases, with 5 bases of the junction left unmatched. This CDR3 is 14 amino acids long. Germline lookup yields CDR1 SGDLS and CDR2 YYNGEE. The CDR3 spells CASTPQGANTEAFF. The CDR3 bases are TGTGCCAGCACCCCACAGGGGGCAAACACTGAAGCTTTCTTT. Variable domain in full (rest from reference TRBV9 and TRBJ1-1): DSGVTQTPKHLITATGQRVTLRCSPRSGDLSVYWYQQSLDQGLQFLIQYYNGEERAKGNILERFSAQQFPDLHSELNLSSLELGDSALYFCASTPQGANTEAFFGQGTRLTVV.

V usage is TRBV18 and J usage is TRBJ2-3, with 7 bases matching TRBD2. The ends lost 2 bases at V and 4 bases at J; junction bases unmatched: 9. Germline V gene lookup returns CDR1 KGHSH and CDR2 LQKENI. The CDR3 is made up of 16 amino acids. CDR3: CASSPRTSGPADTQYF. In nucleotides, the CDR3 is TGTGCCAGCTCACCAAGGACTAGTGGACCCGCAGATACGCAGTATTTT.

The chain carries TRBV5-8 and TRBJ2-5; D might be TRBD2 (7 bases). This CDR3 contains 16 residues. Deletions cut 2 bases from V and 1 base from J, with 15 bases between. Per the germline V gene, CDR1 is SGHTS and CDR2 is YDEGEE. The CDR3 nucleotides are TGTGCCAGCAGCTTAGGGGGGGGCTCCTCCCAAGAGACCCAGTACTTC. Its translation is CASSLGGGSSQETQYF.

This clone was detected many times. The chain combines TRBV5-1 with TRBJ1-1, with a weak D call TRBD1 (5 bases). The CDR3 contains 13 residues. Germline V lookup: CDR1 SGHRS, CDR2 YFSETQ. V was shortened by 0 bases and J by 6 bases, with 9 bases between the two germline ends. The CDR3 reads CASSLGGNAEAFF. The CDR3 coding sequence is TGCGCCAGCAGCTTGGGGGGCAACGCTGAAGCTTTCTTT.

CDR3 in amino acids: CASSLVGGGDYGYTF. CDR3 DNA sequence: TGCGCCAGCAGCTTGGTTGGCGGCGGCGACTATGGCTACACCTTC. The chain employs TRBV5-1 and TRBJ1-2; D not resolved. The V and J ends lost 0 bases and 3 bases respectively, with 12 bases between them. CDR3 length: 15 amino acids. The germline gives CDR1 SGHRS, CDR2 YFSETQ.

The chain links TRBV10-3 to TRBJ2-6, with no clear D. The CDR3 covers 16 residues. Looked up from germline, CDR1 is ENHRY and CDR2 is SYGVKD. Trimming removed 4 bases at V and 4 bases at J, with 14 bases between. In nucleotides, the CDR3 is TGTGCCATCAGTGGGAGTTCAGCGTCGGGGGCCAACGTCCTGACTTTC. Its translation is CAISGSSASGANVLTF.

The rearrangement joins TRBV7-9 to TRBJ1-1; TRBD1 aligns across 8 bases. V lost 0 bases, J lost 7 bases, and 10 bases stayed unmatched. The V gene's germline CDR1 is SEHNR and CDR2 FQNEAQ (reference sequence). This CDR3 comprises 16 residues. The CDR3 loop is CASSLAGGQGAYEAFF. DNA for the CDR3: TGTGCCAGCAGCTTAGCGGGGGGCCAGGGGGCTTATGAAGCTTTCTTT.

This clone is a singleton in its sample. The J gene is TRBJ2-7, the V gene TRBV28; 11 nucleotides line up with TRBD1. Germline CDR1 reads MDHEN; CDR2 reads SYDVKM. This CDR3 comprises 12 residues. J gave up 13 bases and V 3 bases, and 5 bases lay outside the gene matches. CDR3 DNA sequence: TGTGCCAGCAGTTTTGGGACAGGGGGGTTATACTTC. Its protein product is CASSFGTGGLYF.

The chain links TRBV5-5 to TRBJ2-2; D might be TRBD2 (5 bases). The germline gives CDR1 SGHKS, CDR2 YYEKEE (reference sequence). The CDR3 has 16 amino acids. Between the trimmed V and J ends, which lost 0 bases and 0 bases, there was a span of 9 bases. The CDR3 bases are TGTGCCAGCAGCTTGGCCCCAGCGGCGAACACCGGGGAGCTGTTTTTT. Encoded protein: CASSLAPAANTGELFF.

This clone was seen just once. The CDR3 protein is CASSTGSNTGELFF. In DNA form, the CDR3 reads TGTGCCAGCAGTACAGGGTCGAACACCGGGGAGCTGTTTTTT. The chain recombines TRBV6-6 with TRBJ2-2; weak D call: TRBD1 (6 bases). Germline loops: CDR1 MNHNY, CDR2 SVGAGI (reference sequence). With 5 bases removed from V and 0 bases from J, the gap between germline ends came to 7 bases. The CDR3 extends over 14 amino acids.

The V gene is TRBV27, the J gene TRBJ1-6; D may be TRBD1 (6 bases). CDR3 length: 19 residues. Deletions cut 6 bases from V and 2 bases from J, with 23 bases between. Germline V gene lookup returns CDR1 MNHEY and CDR2 SMNVEV (reference sequence). CDR3 sequence reads: CASSPTGGAQLAYNSPLHF. The CDR3 nucleotides are TGTGCCAGCAGCCCCACGGGGGGGGCACAGCTAGCCTATAATTCACCCCTCCACTTT.

V gene TRBV29-1 combines with J gene TRBJ2-1; possible D gene TRBD2, 5 bases. The CDR3 length is 15 residues. Deletions cut 7 bases from V and 0 bases from J, with 16 bases between. CDR1 is SQVTM and CDR2 is ANQGSEA in the germline V gene. CDR3 sequence (DNA): TGCAGCGCCGTTGCGGGTGGTCGCTCCTACAATGAGCAGTTCTTC. The encoded protein is CSAVAGGRSYNEQFF.

The rearrangement uses TRBV19 and TRBJ1-4, with no clear D. Trimming removed 5 bases at V and 3 bases at J, with 7 bases between. The germline V gene encodes CDR1 LNHDA and CDR2 SQIVND (reference sequence). The CDR3 is 13 amino acids. The CDR3 loop is CASSPSANEKLFF. DNA of the CDR3: TGTGCCAGTAGTCCCTCAGCTAATGAAAAACTGTTTTTT.

The chain is built from TRBV2 and TRBJ1-3, with a tentative D call TRBD1 (5 bases). V lost 6 bases and J 0 bases, leaving 15 bases between the germline ends. Germline V lookup: CDR1 SNHLY, CDR2 FYNNEI. The CDR3 loop spans 16 amino acids. The CDR3 nucleotides read TGTGCCAGCAGGGCTGACAGCTTCAACTCTGGAAACACCATATATTTT. Residues: CASRADSFNSGNTIYF.

V usage is TRBV6-1 and J usage is TRBJ2-7; 7 nucleotides line up with TRBD1. The ends lost 2 bases at V and 3 bases at J; junction bases unmatched: 4. Looked up from germline, CDR1 is MNHNS and CDR2 is SASEGT. The CDR3 loop spans 14 amino acids. The chain's CDR3 is CASSEKGQSYEQYF. In DNA form, the CDR3 reads TGTGCCAGCAGTGAAAAGGGACAGAGCTACGAGCAGTACTTC.

Here the CDR3 reads CASSKRTGESGYTF. For the CDR3, the DNA is TGTGCCAGCAGCAAAAGAACAGGGGAGAGTGGCTACACCTTC. The genes are TRBV7-2 and TRBJ1-2; 7 bases are a match to TRBD1. Germline assignment: CDR1 SGHTA and CDR2 FQGNSA. The V segment lost 5 bases and the J segment 7 bases; nucleotides outside the gene matches: 10. The CDR3 totals 14 residues. The full variable domain, completed using reference TRBV7-2 and TRBJ1-2, is GAGVSQSPSNKVTEKGKDVELRCDPISGHTALYWYRQSLGQGLEFLIYFQGNSAPDKSGLPSDRFSAERTGGSVSTLTIQRTQQEDSAVYLCASSKRTGESGYTFGSGTRLTVV.

The chain is built from TRBV27 and TRBJ1-6; TRBD1 aligns across 7 bases. V lost 2 bases, J lost 8 bases, and 9 bases stayed unmatched. The germline CDR1 and CDR2 sequences are MNHEY and SMNVEV (reference sequence). The CDR3 consists of 16 residues. The CDR3 here is CASSLRAGDSYSPLHF. CDR3 bases: TGTGCCAGCAGTTTAAGAGCTGGGGACAGTTATTCACCCCTCCACTTT.

The rearrangement joins TRBV2 to TRBJ2-7; possibly TRBD1 for D (6 bases). Germline V gives CDR1 SNHLY, CDR2 FYNNEI. V lost 4 bases to trimming and J lost 4 bases, with 17 bases between them. The CDR3 totals 15 residues. The CDR3 loop is CASSVGAGMGYEQYF. The DNA for the CDR3 is TGTGCCAGCAGTGTGGGGGCAGGGATGGGGTACGAGCAGTACTTC.

In the case of this clone: Other nucleotide sequences from this sample produce the same CDR3. The chain combines TRBV5-1 with TRBJ2-7; D is perhaps TRBD1 (6 bases). The V end was cut by 4 bases, the J end by 3 bases, with 11 bases between. This CDR3 has 13 amino acids. CDR1 and CDR2 from the germline V gene are SGHRS and YFSETQ. The CDR3 sequence is CASSLGQSYEQYF. CDR3 bases: TGCGCCAGCAGCCTCGGACAGAGCTACGAGCAGTACTTC. The variable domain in full, completed from reference TRBV5-1 and TRBJ2-7, reads KAGVTQTPRYLIKTRGQQVTLSCSPISGHRSVSWYQQTPGQGLQFLFEYFSETQRNKGNFPGRFSGRQFSNSRSEMNVSTLELGDSALYLCASSLGQSYEQYFGPGTRLTVT.

This chain joins TRBV2 and TRBJ2-7; D is possibly TRBD1 (6 bases). CDR1 is SNHLY and CDR2 is FYNNEI in the germline V gene. The CDR3 spans 14 residues. V was clipped by 8 bases and J by 3 bases, with 17 bases between them. CDR3 in DNA: TGTGCCAGCGCCTCACAGGGTTTGGACTACGAGCAGTACTTC. It codes for CASASQGLDYEQYF.

J is TRBJ2-7 and V is TRBV7-9; 7 bases map to TRBD2. The CDR3 extends over 16 amino acids. V lost 1 base to trimming and J lost 0 bases; unmatched junction nucleotides: 6. Germline CDR1 reads SEHNR; CDR2 reads FQNEAQ (reference sequence). The DNA of the CDR3 is TGTGCCAGCAGCTTAGTTTTGGGCGGGAGCTCCTACGAGCAGTACTTC. Translating gives CASSLVLGGSSYEQYF.

The V gene is TRBV9, the J gene TRBJ2-7; 7 nucleotides line up with TRBD1. Trimming removed 4 bases from V and 3 bases from J; junction bases left unmatched: 7. The length of the CDR3 is 14 residues. Looked up from germline, CDR1 is SGDLS and CDR2 is YYNGEE. CDR3 amino acids: CASSPRQGIYEQYF. The CDR3 coding sequence is TGTGCCAGCAGCCCTCGACAGGGTATCTACGAGCAGTACTTC.

V is TRBV29-1 and J is TRBJ1-2; D remains ambiguous. The CDR3 spans 10 residues. Per germline, CDR1 SQVTM and CDR2 ANQGSEA. V was clipped by 3 bases and J by 6 bases, with 5 bases between them. The CDR3 DNA is TGCAGCGTTGATCTAGATGGCTACACCTTC. As protein: CSVDLDGYTF.